This T cell receptor (beta chain) was sequenced during a study of blood T cell repertoires in COVID-19. Study background: The United States, Italy and Spain supplied acute and convalescent COVID-19 samples. Nucleic acid was either cDNA or gDNA, and it came from T cells, B-cell-depleted T cells, or PBMCs.

Trimming cost V 4 bases and J 5 bases; bases outside gene matches: 8. CDR3 length: 16 amino acids. From germline, CDR1 is SGHDN and CDR2 FVKESK. As handled by the study authors: For nucleated cells, counts were estimated from reference gene primer amplification. Sequencing used immunoSEQ multiplex PCR; TCRdb keeps in-frame clones, though not all of them. Clone size and the V and J calls come from that table; the DNA yielded D and trimming. The sample yields about 97,000 clones, 84% seen once. The TCR originated in a man aged 35 to 55 with active or convalescent COVID-19. The sequencing sample was made of peripheral blood. The chain is built from TRBV14 and TRBJ2-2; 9 bases align to TRBD1. The CDR3 reads CASSRTGGARTGELFF. In nucleotides, the CDR3 is TGTGCCAGCAGCCGAACAGGGGGCGCGCGGACCGGGGAGCTGTTTTTT.